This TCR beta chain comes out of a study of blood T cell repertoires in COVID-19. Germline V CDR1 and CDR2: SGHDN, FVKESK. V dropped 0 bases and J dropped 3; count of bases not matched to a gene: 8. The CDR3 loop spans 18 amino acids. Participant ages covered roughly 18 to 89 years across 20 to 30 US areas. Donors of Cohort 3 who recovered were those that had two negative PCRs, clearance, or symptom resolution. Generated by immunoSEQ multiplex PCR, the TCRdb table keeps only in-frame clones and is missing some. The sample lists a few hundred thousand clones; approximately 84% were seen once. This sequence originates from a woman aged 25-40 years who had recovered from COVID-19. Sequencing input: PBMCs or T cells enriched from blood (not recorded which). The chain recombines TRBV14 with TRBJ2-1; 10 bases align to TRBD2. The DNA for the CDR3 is TGTGCCAGCAGCCAAGAAGGCCTGGGACTAGCGAGCTACAATGAGCAGTTCTTC. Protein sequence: CASSQEGLGLASYNEQFF.